The rows below give T cell receptor beta chains drawn from one sample of a study of regulatory T cells in long-lasting Graves disease. Each CDR3 protein is one row after TCRdb ran MiXCR on the multiplex PCR reads. The sample has 400,000 to 500,000 distinct CDR3 sequences; approximately 16% are singletons. These same records also appear under a second study, on T cells in Graves' hyperthyroidism and ophthalmopathy.

Sequencing was performed on peripheral blood mononuclear cells (PBMCs), taken at new diagnosis, from a patient treated with antithyroid drugs. The receptors stem from a woman aged 40 to 50 with Graves disease. CDR3s include the opening cysteine and the closing phenylalanine or tryptophan. Expanded clones are given a class, and other clones once, few, many or no size at all.

size | J | V | CDR3
many | TRBJ2-2 | TRBV27 | CASSGRVYTGELFF
many | TRBJ1-1 | TRBV3-1 | CASSPGGTQNTEAFF
many | TRBJ2-1 | TRBV14 | CASSHTGLAGGRNEQFF
NA | TRBJ2-3 | TRBV6-9 | CASSLASGSGDTQYF
few | TRBJ2-2 | TRBV20-1 | CSAKTPNTGELFF
many | TRBJ2-2 | TRBV3-1 | CASSRQENTGELFF
NA | TRBJ1-1 | TRBV29-1 | CSVWATEAFF
many | TRBJ1-1 | TRBV5-1 | CASSARQGGAEAFF
many | TRBJ2-7 | TRBV12-3/TRBV12-4 | CASRLTSGSYEQYF
many | TRBJ2-7 | TRBV11-3 | CASSLVSGQGYEQYF
many | TRBJ2-1 | TRBV3-1 | CASSLGTSGRYEQFF
NA | TRBJ1-2 | TRBV5-4 | CASSSGQSVGAWGYTF
many | TRBJ1-2 | TRBV12-3/TRBV12-4 | CASSMTGAYGYTF
many | TRBJ1-6 | TRBV11-2 | CASSLLYDRDYNSPLHF
many | TRBJ1-5 | TRBV2 | CASRGQVSQPQHF
many | TRBJ2-7 | TRBV10-2 | CASSEQAVSGSYEQYF
few | TRBJ2-7 | TRBV20-1 | CSARDFSGSLYEQYF
many | TRBJ2-5 | TRBV29-1 | CSVPTGRETQYF
many | TRBJ1-3 | TRBV2 | CASTITGNTIYF
NA | TRBJ1-5 | TRBV20-1 | CSASVGGLQPQHF
many | TRBJ1-1 | TRBV11-2 | CASSSSTGGRAEAFF
NA | TRBJ1-1 | TRBV7-9 | CASSLDRGKGTEAFF
few | TRBJ1-5 | TRBV6-2/TRBV6-3 | CASSYRSPKGGAGPQHF
many | TRBJ2-3 | TRBV28 | CASSLSSGSTDTQYF
many | TRBJ1-4 | TRBV9 | CASSVGGAAEKLFF
few | TRBJ1-5 | TRBV19 | CASSIGWGSVGGNQPQHF